These T cell receptor beta chains were read from a single sample in a study of blood T cell repertoires in COVID-19. The data were produced by immunoSEQ multiplex PCR, yet TCRdb's version contains in-frame clones alone and is incomplete. This table has over 100,000 clones, about 90% appearing once. Input material: peripheral blood. The source is a man aged 45-65 years with active COVID-19. The CDR3 runs from the conserved cysteine through the conserved F or W. The D gene is left open where the match is weak. A row's size may be missing; if present it is once, few, many or a size class.

j_call d_call clone_size cdr3_length v_call cdr3_aa cdr3_nt
TRBJ1-4 TRBD1 - 15 TRBV19 CASSLGQGLNEKLFF TGTGCCAGTAGTTTGGGACAGGGTTTGAATGAAAAACTGTTTTTT
TRBJ2-3 - - 15 TRBV9 CASSARTGSTDTQYF TGTGCCAGCAGCGCCCGGACGGGGAGCACAGATACGCAGTATTTT
TRBJ2-7 TRBD2 - 15 TRBV19 CASSTSGTSGTEQYF TGTGCCAGTAGTACTTCCGGGACTAGCGGGACCGAGCAGTACTTC
TRBJ1-2 - once 14 TRBV5-6 CASRVAGIPYGYTF TGTGCCAGCAGAGTTGCAGGGATCCCCTATGGCTACACCTTC
TRBJ2-7 TRBD2 few 16 TRBV7-2 CASSFTGGLSSYEQYF TGTGCCAGCAGCTTCACGGGGGGACTGTCCTCCTACGAGCAGTACTTC
TRBJ1-5 - once 13 TRBV25-1 CASSVGEGQPQHF TGTGCCAGCAGTGTGGGGGAGGGACAGCCCCAGCATTTT
TRBJ2-7 - - 16 TRBV11-1 CASSLERGLAGSEQYF TGTGCCAGCAGCTTAGAAAGGGGGCTAGCGGGCAGCGAGCAGTACTTC
TRBJ1-2 - - 14 TRBV30 CAWSVRGRGYGYTF TGTGCCTGGAGTGTACGAGGGAGGGGCTATGGCTACACCTTC
TRBJ2-7 - once 12 TRBV29-1 CSVGRGSDEQYF TGCAGCGTCGGTAGGGGGTCCGACGAGCAGTACTTC
TRBJ1-6 - once 14 TRBV4-3 CASSQDIQNSPLHF TGCGCCAGCAGCCAAGATATTCAGAATTCACCCCTCCACTTT
TRBJ2-7 TRBD1 - 15 TRBV5-4 CASSLGQGATYEQYF TGTGCCAGCAGCCTTGGACAGGGGGCAACCTACGAGCAGTACTTC
TRBJ2-2 - - 17 TRBV18 CASSPPRGRLNTGELFF TGTGCCAGCTCACCACCGCGGGGGCGCCTTAACACCGGGGAGCTGTTTTTT
TRBJ2-5 - once 13 TRBV3-1/TRBV3-2 CASSQVRGGPSDF TGTGCCAGCAGCCAGGTACGCGGGGGCCCCTCGGACTTC
TRBJ2-1 TRBD2 - 15 TRBV6-2/TRBV6-3 CASSTSGGSYNEQFF TGTGCCAGCAGTACTAGCGGGGGATCCTACAATGAGCAGTTCTTC
TRBJ1-4 TRBD1 - 15 TRBV6-6 CASRTGGAAGEKLFF TGTGCCAGCAGGACAGGGGGCGCGGCCGGTGAAAAACTGTTTTTT
TRBJ2-7 - few 13 TRBV19 CASSMQGSSEQYF TGTGCCAGTAGTATGCAGGGGTCGAGTGAGCAGTACTTC
TRBJ1-1 - - 14 TRBV4-1 CASSLRTENTEAFF TGCGCCAGCAGCCTTAGGACAGAGAACACTGAAGCTTTCTTT
TRBJ1-3 - once 11 TRBV12-3/TRBV12-4 CASSSGNTIYF TGTGCCAGCAGTTCCGGTAACACCATATATTTT
TRBJ2-1 - - 15 TRBV5-4 CASSPSISSYNEQFF TGTGCCAGCAGCCCCTCCATCAGCTCCTACAATGAGCAGTTCTTC
TRBJ2-4 TRBD1 - 15 TRBV19 CASSREQGSLNIQYF TGTGCCAGTAGTAGGGAACAGGGGTCCCTAAACATTCAGTACTTC
TRBJ2-5 - - 19 TRBV18 CASSPIPGRRATGKETQYF TGTGCCAGCTCACCGATTCCAGGTCGGCGGGCAACGGGAAAAGAGACCCAGTACTTC
TRBJ2-7 TRBD2 - 14 TRBV6-5 CASSRGGGPYEQYF TGTGCCAGCAGCCGCGGGGGGGGGCCTTACGAGCAGTACTTC
TRBJ2-7 - once 15 TRBV28 CASTGGSGLFYEQYF TGTGCCAGTACCGGAGGCTCGGGACTCTTCTACGAGCAGTACTTC
TRBJ1-1 - - 14 TRBV5-5 CASSLEGVGTEAFF TGTGCCAGCAGCTTGGAGGGGGTGGGCACTGAAGCTTTCTTT
TRBJ2-5 TRBD1 - 11 TRBV3-1/TRBV3-2 CAGGQGAAQYF TGTGCCGGGGGACAGGGGGCGGCCCAGTACTTC
TRBJ2-5 - - 11 TRBV20-1 CSAPRGETQYF TGCAGTGCCCCACGCGGGGAGACCCAGTACTTC
TRBJ1-5 TRBD1 - 19 TRBV11-3 CASSLEVPHRTGFCQPQHF TGTGCCAGCAGCTTAGAGGTCCCCCACCGGACAGGGTTCTGTCAGCCCCAGCATTTT
TRBJ2-3 TRBD2 - 16 TRBV10-3 CAISLSGGAAVDTQYF TGTGCCATCAGCCTTAGCGGGGGGGCCGCGGTAGATACGCAGTATTTT
TRBJ1-5 - - 15 TRBV30 CAWSSQKRNNQPQHF TGTGCCTGGAGTTCTCAGAAACGTAACAATCAGCCCCAGCATTTT
TRBJ2-7 - - 15 TRBV18 CASSPTWGQTYEQYF TGTGCCAGCTCACCCACTTGGGGACAAACCTACGAGCAGTACTTC
TRBJ2-5 TRBD2 - 14 TRBV4-1 CASSQAGGRETQYF TGCGCCAGCAGCCAAGCGGGGGGGCGAGAGACCCAGTACTTC
TRBJ2-5 - - 12 TRBV5-4 CASSLGRETQYF TGTGCCAGCAGCTTGGGGAGAGAGACCCAGTACTTC
TRBJ2-3 TRBD2 - 17 TRBV12-5 CASGFPRRAGGTDTQYF TGTGCTAGTGGTTTCCCGAGGAGGGCGGGGGGCACAGATACGCAGTATTTT
TRBJ2-3 TRBD2 - 17 TRBV7-6 CASSLKTSGGATDTQYF TGTGCCAGCAGCTTAAAGACTAGCGGGGGGGCGACAGATACGCAGTATTTT
TRBJ1-2 - - 14 TRBV6-5 CASRSGGGLGGYTF TGTGCCAGCAGGTCGGGAGGGGGGCTAGGTGGCTACACCTTC
TRBJ2-7 - - 13 TRBV19 CASSIGRTYEQYF TGTGCCAGTAGTATTGGCAGGACCTACGAGCAGTACTTC
TRBJ2-2 TRBD2 - 15 TRBV6-5 CASSYRGVSAGELFF TGTGCCAGCAGTTACCGGGGGGTGTCAGCCGGGGAGCTGTTTTTT
TRBJ2-1 - - 12 TRBV12-5 CASGLGSREQFF TGTGCTAGTGGTTTGGGCTCTAGGGAGCAGTTCTTC
TRBJ2-7 TRBD1 - 13 TRBV11-2 CASSPTGGYEQYF TGTGCCAGCAGCCCGACAGGGGGCTACGAGCAGTACTTC
TRBJ1-2 TRBD1 - 15 TRBV5-1 CASSVQGDRNYGYTF TGCGCCAGCAGCGTACAGGGGGATCGTAACTATGGCTACACCTTC
TRBJ2-7 TRBD2 - 17 TRBV5-6 CASSLAGGGRSSYEQYF TGTGCCAGCAGCTTGGCGGGTGGCGGGAGGAGCTCCTACGAGCAGTACTTC
TRBJ2-5 TRBD2 - 17 TRBV7-2 CASSYRLAGVSKETQYF TGTGCCAGCAGCTATCGACTAGCGGGGGTGTCAAAAGAGACCCAGTACTTC
TRBJ2-3 - once 15 TRBV6-5 CASISERAPPDTQYF TGTGCCAGCATTTCAGAGCGGGCCCCGCCGGATACGCAGTATTTT
TRBJ2-1 TRBD2 - 14 TRBV20-1 CSASGTSGSNEQFF TGCAGTGCTAGTGGGACTAGCGGAAGCAATGAGCAGTTCTTC
TRBJ2-7 - - 16 TRBV6-6 CASSYSSWAPSYEQYF TGTGCCAGCAGTTACTCGAGTTGGGCTCCTTCGTACGAGCAGTACTTC
TRBJ2-7 TRBD2 - 14 TRBV7-6 CASSPKPGTGGIDF TGTGCCAGCAGCCCCAAACCGGGGACGGGGGGGATCGACTTC
TRBJ1-4 TRBD1 - 14 TRBV19 CASSMGQGWEKLFF TGTGCCAGTAGTATGGGACAGGGGTGGGAAAAACTGTTTTTT
TRBJ1-2 TRBD1 - 15 TRBV6-5 CASRPPKQGAHGYTF TGTGCCAGCAGACCCCCGAAACAGGGGGCGCATGGCTACACCTTC
TRBJ1-6 - - 15 TRBV3-1/TRBV3-2 CASSQSTQGNSPLHF TGTGCCAGCAGCCAGAGTACGCAGGGGAACTCACCCCTCCACTTT
TRBJ2-7 - - 11 TRBV2 CASNMAYEQYF TGTGCCAGCAACATGGCCTACGAGCAGTACTTC
TRBJ2-2 TRBD2 - 17 TRBV4-3 CASSQDWTSGNTGELFF TGCGCCAGCAGCCAGGACTGGACTAGCGGGAACACCGGGGAGCTGTTTTTT
TRBJ1-1 - - 14 TRBV18 CASSPRDILTEAFF TGTGCCAGCTCACCAAGGGACATCCTCACCGAAGCTTTCTTT
TRBJ2-3 - - 16 TRBV5-6 CASSLGSRGRGDTQYF TGTGCCAGCAGCTTGGGTTCGCGGGGGCGGGGAGATACGCAGTATTTT
TRBJ1-1 - - 13 TRBV29-1 CSVESGRSTEAFF TGCAGCGTTGAATCAGGGCGAAGCACTGAAGCTTTCTTT
TRBJ2-5 TRBD2 - 15 TRBV27 CASSFLVGGQETQYF TGTGCCAGCAGTTTCCTTGTGGGGGGGCAAGAGACCCAGTACTTC
TRBJ2-5 - - 14 TRBV27 CASSFGQRTETQYF TGTGCCAGCAGTTTTGGACAGAGGACGGAGACCCAGTACTTC
TRBJ2-2 - - 12 TRBV7-3 CASSGDTGELFF TGTGCCAGCAGCGGAGATACCGGGGAGCTGTTTTTT
TRBJ1-2 - - 13 TRBV5-1 CASSLVLGDGYTF TGCGCCAGCAGCTTGGTTCTGGGAGATGGCTACACCTTC
TRBJ1-1 - once 12 TRBV5-1 CASSVANTEAFF TGCGCCAGCAGTGTGGCGAACACTGAAGCTTTCTTT